Detailed here is one T cell receptor (beta chain). As yet, its antigen is unknown. After constant-region reverse-primer amplification, full-length variable regions underwent semi-nested PCR with Nested Universal Primer A. TCRdb reprocessed the 5' RACE reads with MiXCR, giving one entry per CDR3 protein. The sample consists of just under 65,000 distinct CDR3 sequences, 22% of them appearing once. Memory CD4+ T cells were sorted as CD4+CD45RO+CD25- cells. Regarding the study as a whole: In terms of TCR gene usage, tumor memory CD4+ T cells clustered together with blood and lymph node memory CD4+ cells, as well as with lymph node naive CD4+ cells.

Material for sequencing was memory CD4+ T cells sorted from a lymph node. Subset meaning: memory CD4+ T cells, CD4+CD45RO+CD25-. This sequence was found in a female donor with breast cancer.

DNA for the CDR3: TGTGCCAGCAGCTTAGCAGGGGGAGACATTCAGTACTTC. This codes for CASSLAGGDIQYF. This chain connects TRBV7-9 to TRBJ2-4, with a weak D call TRBD1 (6 bases). Germline V gene lookup returns CDR1 SEHNR and CDR2 FQNEAQ (reference sequence). CDR3 size: 13 residues. Trimming removed 0 bases at V and 8 bases at J, with 8 bases between.